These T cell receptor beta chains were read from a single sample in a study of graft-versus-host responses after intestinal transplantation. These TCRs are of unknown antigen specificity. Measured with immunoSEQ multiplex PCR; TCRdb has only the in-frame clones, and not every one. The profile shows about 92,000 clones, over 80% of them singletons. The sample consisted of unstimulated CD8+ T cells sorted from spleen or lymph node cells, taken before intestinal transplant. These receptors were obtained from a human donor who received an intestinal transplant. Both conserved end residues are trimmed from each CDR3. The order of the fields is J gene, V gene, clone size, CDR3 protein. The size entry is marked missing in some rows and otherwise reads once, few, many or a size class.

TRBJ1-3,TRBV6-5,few,ASSYEFWGNTIY
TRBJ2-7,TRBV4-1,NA,ASSQDPGGDKDEQY
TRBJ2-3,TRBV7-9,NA,ASSLGTSGPTDTQY
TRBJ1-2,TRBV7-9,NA,ASSLQGQDTTPYGYT
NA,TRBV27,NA,AIGSGAAFYEQY
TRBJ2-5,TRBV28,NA,ASRGQGEETQY
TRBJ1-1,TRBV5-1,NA,ASSWDNTEAF
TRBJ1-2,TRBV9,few,ASSPSDWANYGYT
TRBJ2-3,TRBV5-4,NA,ASSLRTSGTDTQY
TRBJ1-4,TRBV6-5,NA,ASAERGFNEKLF
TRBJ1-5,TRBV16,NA,ATKETGDGQPQH
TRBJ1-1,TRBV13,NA,ASSSDVLVPEAF
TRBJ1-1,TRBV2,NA,ASITQGVDEAF
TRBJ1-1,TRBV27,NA,ASSLGGLNTEAF
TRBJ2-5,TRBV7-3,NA,ASSLAGGPLETQY
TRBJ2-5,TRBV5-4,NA,ASSLSGGKETQY
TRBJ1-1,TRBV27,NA,ASSPGTVNTEAF
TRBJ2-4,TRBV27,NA,ASSFFNPGWGGEEAKNIQY
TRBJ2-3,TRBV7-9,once,ASSTGTSGADSTDTQY
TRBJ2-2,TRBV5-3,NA,ARSPGGGGIGELF
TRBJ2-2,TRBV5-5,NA,ASSLLTGGTGELF
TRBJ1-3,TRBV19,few,ASKLSGNTIY
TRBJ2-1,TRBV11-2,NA,ASSLGSGTSVDEQF
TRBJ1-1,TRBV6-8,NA,ASSEAGHTEAF